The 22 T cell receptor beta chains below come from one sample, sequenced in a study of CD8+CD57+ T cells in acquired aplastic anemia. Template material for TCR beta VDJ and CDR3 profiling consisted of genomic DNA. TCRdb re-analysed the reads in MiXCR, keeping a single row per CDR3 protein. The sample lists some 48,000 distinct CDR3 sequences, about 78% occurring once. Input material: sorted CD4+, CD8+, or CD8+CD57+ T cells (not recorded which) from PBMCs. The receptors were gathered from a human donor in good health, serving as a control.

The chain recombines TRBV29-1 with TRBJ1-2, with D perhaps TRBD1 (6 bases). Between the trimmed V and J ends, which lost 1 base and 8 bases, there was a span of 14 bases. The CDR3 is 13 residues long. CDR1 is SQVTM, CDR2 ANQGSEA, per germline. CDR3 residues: CSVEGWQGFGYTF. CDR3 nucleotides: TGCAGCGTTGAAGGGTGGCAGGGGTTCGGCTACACCTTC.

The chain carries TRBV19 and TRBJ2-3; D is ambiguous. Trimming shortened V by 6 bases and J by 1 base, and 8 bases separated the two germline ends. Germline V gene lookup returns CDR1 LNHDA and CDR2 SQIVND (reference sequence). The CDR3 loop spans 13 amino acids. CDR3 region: CASSQDRTDTQYF. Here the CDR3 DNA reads TGTGCCAGTAGCCAGGACCGCACAGATACGCAGTATTTT.

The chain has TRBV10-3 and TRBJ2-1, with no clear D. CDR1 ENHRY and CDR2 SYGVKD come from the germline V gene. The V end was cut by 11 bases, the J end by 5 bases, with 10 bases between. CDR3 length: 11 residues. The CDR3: CAPDGDNEQFF. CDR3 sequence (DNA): TGTGCCCCGGACGGAGACAATGAGCAGTTCTTC.

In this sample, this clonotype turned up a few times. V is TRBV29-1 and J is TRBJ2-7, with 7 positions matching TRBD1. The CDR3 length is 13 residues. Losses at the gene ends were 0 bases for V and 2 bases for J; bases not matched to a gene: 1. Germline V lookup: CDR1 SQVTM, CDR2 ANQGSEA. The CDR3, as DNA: TGCAGCGTTGAAGAGGGGACAGCCTACGAGCAGTACTTC. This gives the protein CSVEEGTAYEQYF.

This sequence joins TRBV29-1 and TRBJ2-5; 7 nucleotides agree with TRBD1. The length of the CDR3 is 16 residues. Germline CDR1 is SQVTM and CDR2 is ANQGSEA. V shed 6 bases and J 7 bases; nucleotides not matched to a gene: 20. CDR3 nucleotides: TGCAGCGTAAGACCGTCAGGGACAGCCGCCGGTGGGACCCAGTACTTC. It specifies CSVRPSGTAAGGTQYF.

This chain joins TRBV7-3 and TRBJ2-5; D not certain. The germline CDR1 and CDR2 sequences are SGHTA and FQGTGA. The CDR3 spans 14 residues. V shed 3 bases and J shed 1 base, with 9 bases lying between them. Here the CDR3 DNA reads TGTGCCAGCAGCTTCCCCCGGGCCCAAGAGACCCAGTACTTC. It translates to CASSFPRAQETQYF.

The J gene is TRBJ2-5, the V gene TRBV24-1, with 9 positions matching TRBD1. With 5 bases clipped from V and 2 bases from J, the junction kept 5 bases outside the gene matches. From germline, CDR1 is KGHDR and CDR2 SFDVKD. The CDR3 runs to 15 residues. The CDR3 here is CATSGRTGAQETQYF. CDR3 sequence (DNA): TGTGCCACCAGTGGTAGGACAGGGGCTCAAGAGACCCAGTACTTC.

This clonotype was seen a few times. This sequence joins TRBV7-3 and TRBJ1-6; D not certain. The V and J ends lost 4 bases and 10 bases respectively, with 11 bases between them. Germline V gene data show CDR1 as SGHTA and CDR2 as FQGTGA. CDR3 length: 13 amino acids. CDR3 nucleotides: TGTGCCAGCAGCTCCGGACGGGAATCACCCCTCCACTTT. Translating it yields CASSSGRESPLHF.

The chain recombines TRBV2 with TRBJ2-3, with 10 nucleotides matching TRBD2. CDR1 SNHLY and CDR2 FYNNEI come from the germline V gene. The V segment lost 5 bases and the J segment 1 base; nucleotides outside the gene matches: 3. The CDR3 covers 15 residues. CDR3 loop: CASSKGTSGTDTQYF. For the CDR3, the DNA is TGTGCCAGCAGTAAGGGGACTAGCGGCACAGATACGCAGTATTTT.

Here the CDR3 DNA reads TGTGCCAGCAGCCCAGGGACTAGCGGGGTACATGAGCAGTTCTTC. This sequence encodes CASSPGTSGVHEQFF. This sequence joins TRBV11-2 and TRBJ2-1; 13 bases agree with TRBD2. J lost 8 bases, V lost 5 bases, and 6 bases had no gene match. CDR3 length: 15 amino acids. Looked up from germline, CDR1 is SGHAT and CDR2 is FQNNGV.

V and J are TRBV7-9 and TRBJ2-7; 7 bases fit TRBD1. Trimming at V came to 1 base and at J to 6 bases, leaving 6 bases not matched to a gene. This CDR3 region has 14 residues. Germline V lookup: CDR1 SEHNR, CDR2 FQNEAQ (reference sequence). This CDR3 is CASSLGGDRVEQYF. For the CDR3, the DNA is TGTGCCAGCAGCTTAGGGGGCGACAGGGTCGAGCAGTACTTC.

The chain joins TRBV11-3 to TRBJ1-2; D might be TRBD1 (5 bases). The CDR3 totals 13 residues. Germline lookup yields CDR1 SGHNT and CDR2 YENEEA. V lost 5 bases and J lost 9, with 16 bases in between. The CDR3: CASSIRGVPSYTF. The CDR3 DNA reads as TGTGCCAGCAGCATCCGAGGGGTACCCAGCTACACCTTC.

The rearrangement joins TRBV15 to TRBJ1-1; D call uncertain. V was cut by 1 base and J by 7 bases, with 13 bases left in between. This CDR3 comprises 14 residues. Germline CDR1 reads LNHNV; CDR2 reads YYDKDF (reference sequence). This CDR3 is CATSRGGDHIEAFF. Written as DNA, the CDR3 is TGTGCCACCAGCAGAGGCGGAGACCACATTGAAGCTTTCTTT.

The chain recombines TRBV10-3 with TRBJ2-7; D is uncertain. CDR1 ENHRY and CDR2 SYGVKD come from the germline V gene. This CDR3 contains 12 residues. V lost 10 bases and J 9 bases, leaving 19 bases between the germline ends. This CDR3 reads CATGFLEDGQYF. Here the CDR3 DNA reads TGTGCCACCGGATTCCTGGAAGACGGGCAGTACTTC.

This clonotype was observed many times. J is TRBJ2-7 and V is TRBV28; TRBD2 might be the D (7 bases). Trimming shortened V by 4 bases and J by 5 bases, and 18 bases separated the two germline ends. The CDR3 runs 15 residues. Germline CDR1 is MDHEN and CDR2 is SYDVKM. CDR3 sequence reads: CASSSLRGATDEQYF. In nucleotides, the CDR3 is TGTGCCAGCAGTTCCCTCCGGGGGGCGACGGACGAGCAGTACTTC.

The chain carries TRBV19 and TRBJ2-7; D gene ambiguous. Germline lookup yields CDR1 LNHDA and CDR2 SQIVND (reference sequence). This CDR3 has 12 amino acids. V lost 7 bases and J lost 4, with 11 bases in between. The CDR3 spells CASTSDGYEQYF. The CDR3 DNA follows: TGTGCCAGTACCTCGGACGGGTACGAGCAGTACTTC.

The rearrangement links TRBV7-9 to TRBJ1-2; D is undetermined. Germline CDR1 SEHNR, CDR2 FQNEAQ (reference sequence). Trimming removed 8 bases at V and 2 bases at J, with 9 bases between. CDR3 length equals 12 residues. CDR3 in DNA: TGTGCCAGCGAGACCTCAAACTATGGCTACACCTTC. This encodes CASETSNYGYTF.

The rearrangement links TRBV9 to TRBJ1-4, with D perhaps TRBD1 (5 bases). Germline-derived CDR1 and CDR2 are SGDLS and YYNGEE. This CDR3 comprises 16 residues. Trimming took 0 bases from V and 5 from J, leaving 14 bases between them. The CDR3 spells CASSVEPGTKNEKLFF. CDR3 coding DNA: TGTGCCAGCAGCGTAGAACCGGGGACGAAGAATGAAAAACTGTTTTTT.

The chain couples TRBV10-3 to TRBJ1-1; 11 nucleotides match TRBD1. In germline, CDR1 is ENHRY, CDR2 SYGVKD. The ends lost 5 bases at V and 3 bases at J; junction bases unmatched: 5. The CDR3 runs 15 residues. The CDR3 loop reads CAISLDRGQYTEAFF. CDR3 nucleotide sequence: TGTGCCATCAGTTTGGACAGGGGGCAATACACTGAAGCTTTCTTT.

For the CDR3, the DNA is TGTGCCAGCACTTCGGGGACAGCAATGAACACTGAAGCTTTCTTT. This translates into CASTSGTAMNTEAFF. V gene TRBV2 combines with J gene TRBJ1-1; 7 bases are a match to TRBD1. Losses at the gene ends were 7 bases for V and 0 bases for J; bases not matched to a gene: 8. Germline V gene lookup returns CDR1 SNHLY and CDR2 FYNNEI. This CDR3 contains 15 residues.

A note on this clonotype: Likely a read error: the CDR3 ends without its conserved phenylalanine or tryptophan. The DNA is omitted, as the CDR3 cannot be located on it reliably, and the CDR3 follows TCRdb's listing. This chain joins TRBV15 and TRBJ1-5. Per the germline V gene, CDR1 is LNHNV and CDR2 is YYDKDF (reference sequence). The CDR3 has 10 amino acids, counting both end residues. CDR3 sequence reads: CATSRDLKGY.

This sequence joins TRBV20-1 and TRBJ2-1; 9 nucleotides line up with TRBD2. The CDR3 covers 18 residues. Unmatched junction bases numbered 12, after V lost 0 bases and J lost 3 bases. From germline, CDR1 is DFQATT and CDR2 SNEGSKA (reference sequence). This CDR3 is CSARDLPSGDPNYNEQFF. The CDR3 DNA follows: TGCAGTGCTAGAGATCTCCCTAGCGGGGACCCAAACTACAATGAGCAGTTCTTC.